Each of the 11 T cell receptor beta chains below was sequenced from the same sample in a study of cytomegalovirus exposure and HLA in healthy donors (dated by TCRdb to about 2017). Libraries came from the immunoSEQ multiplex PCR assay. For the multiplex PCR, a mixture combining 60 forward primers for TCR Vbeta segments and 13 reverse primers for TCR Jbeta segments was used. Entries here come from immuneACCESS through TCRdb and include only in-frame sequences with V and J called. Some clones fail to appear in such tables; in the studies checked, an unresolved V gene covers under half of the shortfall, and the cause of the remainder is unknown. The sample table records 150,000 to 200,000 clones; about 85% of these occur just once. The ten biggest clones cover 1.5% to 2% of the sample. Source material: PBMCs. Source of these receptors: a man between 18 and 35 years old in good health and CMV-seronegative.

The rearrangement uses TRBV7-9 and TRBJ1-2, with D maybe TRBD1 (5 bases). The CDR3 consists of 15 residues. V lost 1 base and J lost 1, with 10 bases in between. Germline CDR1 is SEHNR and CDR2 is FQNEAQ (reference sequence). The CDR3 sequence is CASSLGGQDNYGYTF. In DNA, the CDR3 is TGTGCCAGCAGCTTAGGGGGCCAGGATAACTATGGCTACACCTTC. The whole variable domain, filled in from reference TRBV7-9 and TRBJ1-2, reads DTGVSQNPRHKITKRGQNVTFRCDPISEHNRLYWYRQTLGQGPEFLTYFQNEAQLEKSRLLSDRFSAERPKGSFSTLEIQRTEQGDSAMYLCASSLGGQDNYGYTFGSGTRLTVV.

This clone has more than one count but fewer than ten. This rearrangement joins TRBV13 to TRBJ2-7; a weak D match, TRBD2 (6 bases). The CDR3 runs 14 residues. Trimming removed 8 bases at V and 2 bases at J, with 16 bases between. Germline CDR1 PRHDT, CDR2 FYEKMQ (reference sequence). DNA for the CDR3: TGTGCCAGCCTTCAAGCGGGTGTTACCTACGAGCAGTACTTC. As protein: CASLQAGVTYEQYF.

V is TRBV18 and J is TRBJ2-7; 9 positions match TRBD1. Losses at the gene ends were 6 bases for V and 2 bases for J; bases not matched to a gene: 8. Germline CDR1 and CDR2: KGHSH and LQKENI. CDR3 length equals 15 residues. CDR3 sequence reads: CASSRGTGMTYEQYF. CDR3 DNA sequence: TGTGCCAGCTCGCGCGGGACAGGGATGACCTACGAGCAGTACTTC.

The chain joins TRBV14 to TRBJ1-2; D is unclear. The CDR3 sequence is 16 residues long. CDR1 and CDR2 (germline): SGHDN, FVKESK. V was pared by 4 bases and J by 4 bases, with 19 bases between. The CDR3 sequence: CASSRSSRSPFYGYTF. The CDR3 DNA reads as TGTGCCAGCAGCCGCTCGAGCCGGAGTCCGTTCTATGGCTACACCTTC.

Here the CDR3 DNA reads TGCGCCAGCAGCCACCCCGGGGGGAACTACGAGCAGTACTTC. It yields the protein CASSHPGGNYEQYF. This sequence joins TRBV4-1 and TRBJ2-7, with 7 bases lining up with TRBD2. V was pared by 3 bases and J by 3 bases, with 5 bases of the junction left unmatched. The length of the CDR3 is 14 residues. The germline V gene encodes CDR1 MGHRA and CDR2 YSYEKL.

V is TRBV6-1 and J is TRBJ2-7, with D perhaps matching TRBD1 (5 bases). This CDR3 contains 13 residues. Deletions cut 2 bases from V and 7 bases from J, with 12 bases between. CDR1 is MNHNS and CDR2 is SASEGT in the germline V gene. CDR3 sequence (DNA): TGTGCCAGCAGTGAATGGGGCCCCTTGGAGCAGTACTTC. Translating it yields CASSEWGPLEQYF.

The J gene is TRBJ1-4, the V gene TRBV19; 7 bases match TRBD1. Germline CDR1 is LNHDA and CDR2 is SQIVND (reference sequence). V shed 0 bases and J 0 bases; nucleotides not matched to a gene: 4. This CDR3 comprises 17 residues. CDR3 amino acids: CASSIDRDSATNEKLFF. The DNA of the CDR3 is TGTGCCAGTAGTATAGACCGGGACAGTGCAACTAATGAAAAACTGTTTTTT.

This clone was picked up one time. The J gene is TRBJ2-6, the V gene TRBV7-2, with D maybe TRBD1 (6 bases). This CDR3 is built from 17 residues. Germline CDR1 SGHTA, CDR2 FQGNSA. V was clipped by 0 bases and J by 0 bases, with 9 bases between them. The CDR3 DNA reads TGTGCCAGCAGCTTAGCTCACAGGGCCTCTGGGGCCAACGTCCTGACTTTC. This gives the protein CASSLAHRASGANVLTF. Filled out from reference TRBV7-2 and TRBJ2-6, the complete variable domain reads GAGVSQSPSNKVTEKGKDVELRCDPISGHTALYWYRQSLGQGLEFLIYFQGNSAPDKSGLPSDRFSAERTGGSVSTLTIQRTQQEDSAVYLCASSLAHRASGANVLTFGAGSRLTVL.

V gene TRBV14 combines with J gene TRBJ2-4, with 9 bases fitting TRBD2. V lost 1 base and J lost 3; bases outside the gene matches: 7. This CDR3 has 17 residues. CDR1 and CDR2 (germline): SGHDN, FVKESK. The CDR3 sequence: CASSQGGLAGNKNIQYF. In DNA, the CDR3 is TGTGCCAGCAGCCAAGGAGGTCTAGCGGGGAACAAAAACATTCAGTACTTC. The full variable domain, in which reference TRBV14 and TRBJ2-4 provide the parts outside the CDR3, is EAGVTQFPSHSVIEKGQTVTLRCDPISGHDNLYWYRRVMGKEIKFLLHFVKESKQDESGMPNNRFLAERTGGTYSTLKVQPAELEDSGVYFCASSQGGLAGNKNIQYFGAGTRLSVL.

The V gene is TRBV6-1, the J gene TRBJ1-4; no firm D call. This CDR3 has 13 amino acids. Germline lookup yields CDR1 MNHNS and CDR2 SASEGT. The V end lost 6 bases, the J end lost 6 bases, and 11 bases lay between the germline ends. This CDR3 reads CASRVQTHEKLFF. CDR3 in DNA: TGTGCCAGCAGGGTACAGACCCATGAAAAACTGTTTTTT.

The chain combines TRBV19 with TRBJ1-1, with 9 bases identical to TRBD1. The germline V gene has CDR1 LNHDA and CDR2 SQIVND (reference sequence). This CDR3 contains 14 residues. With 7 bases clipped from V and 5 bases from J, the junction kept 8 bases outside the gene matches. The CDR3 spells CASTSDRGRTEAFF. In nucleotides, the CDR3 is TGTGCCAGTACCTCCGACAGGGGGAGGACTGAAGCTTTCTTT.